This T cell receptor (beta chain) derives from a study of T cells and copy number aberrations in small-cell lung cancer (dated by TCRdb to 2020 to 2022). Turning to the overall study: Whole-exome sequencing of the same tumor regions was paired with TCR repertoire sequencing so that T cell metrics could be related to mutations and copy number aberrations. Tumor TCR data existed for about 17 patients, and approximately 15 patients had TCR data from both tumor tissue and normal tissue.

Inclusive of the bounding cysteine and phenylalanine, the CDR3 is 13 residues long. This entry keeps only the CDR3 DNA: 39 bases, framed from base 1. Between the V and J ends, shortened by 2 bases and 1 base respectively, the junction contains 6 bases. From a lookup of the germline V gene, CDR1 and CDR2 are MNHEY and SVGAGI. Using multiplexed V- and J-gene primers, the immunoSEQ hsTCRB Kit amplified TCR-beta CDR3 regions from genomic DNA. Unique DNA barcodes were added in a second PCR, and samples were pooled together with a negative and a positive control. Sequencing of the pooled TCR-beta libraries was performed on an Illumina MiSeq using a 150-cycle paired-end protocol. In the source study's methods: Adaptive Biotechnologies processed the raw sequencing data into a report containing normalized, annotated TCR-beta repertoires. To compute T-cell density, TCR-beta templates were normalized to usable DNA, with usable DNA estimated through amplification of housekeeping genes. Richness was defined as the count of unique rearrangements, and clonality was defined as 1 minus Pielou's evenness. TCRdb stores this immuneACCESS table with in-frame sequences only. Part of the clones is absent; in the studies checked, under half of the shortfall reflects unresolved V genes, and no reason is known for the rest. The D gene and trimming were derived from the DNA, and the V and J assignments and clone size from that table. The sample yields more than 9,000 clones; roughly 85% were counted once. The top ten hold roughly 31% of the sample.

Patients with limited-stage small-cell lung cancer who underwent surgical resection in Hangzhou, China, between the late 2000s and the early 2020s were included as donors. Every donor underwent upfront surgery with no preoperative chemotherapy or radiotherapy, and no donor received immunotherapy either before or after surgery. In the sequenced cohort of some 18 patients, every patient was either a smoker or a heavy second-hand smoker. Adjacent normal lung was collected at least 2 cm from the tumor margin and was confirmed morphologically free of malignant cells by two pathologists. To characterize heterogeneity of the T cell repertoire, the study applied multi-region TCR-beta sequencing to resected limited-stage small-cell lung cancers and to tumor-adjacent lung tissue. The AllPrep DNA/RNA FFPE Kit (Qiagen) was used to extract genomic DNA from the FFPE tissue. Summary of the overall study and its limitations: Compared with adjacent lung tissue, tumors showed lower T-cell density, richness and clonality, although the density difference was not significant. Because surgical resection is uncommon in small-cell lung cancer, the study was limited by a small sample size, and the findings need validation. All specimens consisted of formalin-fixed paraffin-embedded tissue, which is known to introduce sequencing artifacts.

As to this clone: The specificity of this receptor is unknown. The record has no base qualities; no much larger clone is one base away.

Source material: normal tissue next to the tumor. The clonotype originates from a man between 60 and 70 years old with small cell lung cancer. Recombination connected TRBV6-5 to TRBJ2-7; no D segment can be confidently identified. The CDR3 corresponds to CASSYAVSYEQYF. Read as DNA, the sequence is TGTGCCAGCAGTTACGCGGTTTCCTACGAGCAGTACTTC.